Detailed here is one T cell receptor beta chain. Antigen specificity is unknown. During its preparation, the TCRbeta library received unique molecular identifiers. TCRdb independently ran MiXCR on the PCR reads; one entry per CDR3 protein. The sample records roughly 110,000 distinct CDR3 sequences, under 13% being singletons. The data stem from a study of T-cell reconstitution after alpha-beta-depleted transplantation in children. The J segment lost 6 bases and the V segment lost 2 bases, leaving 9 bases of the junction unmatched. The CDR3 has 15 residues. Study-wide results and caveats: The origin of alpha-beta T cells about two months after transplant was reportedly several hundred expanded graft clones. T-cell numbers and diversity one year post-transplant derived largely from freshly generated T cells.

The rearrangement uses TRBV12-3 or TRBV12-4 and TRBJ1-2; 7 nucleotides agree with TRBD1. Sample: PBMCs, taken before TCRalphabeta/CD19-depleted stem cell transplant. This clonotype originated in a boy aged 2 to 10 with acute lymphoblastic leukemia, due to receive a stem cell transplant. This CDR3 reads CASSLQGLGTDGYTF. CDR3 in DNA: TGTGCCAGCAGTTTACAGGGATTAGGGACAGATGGCTACACCTTC.